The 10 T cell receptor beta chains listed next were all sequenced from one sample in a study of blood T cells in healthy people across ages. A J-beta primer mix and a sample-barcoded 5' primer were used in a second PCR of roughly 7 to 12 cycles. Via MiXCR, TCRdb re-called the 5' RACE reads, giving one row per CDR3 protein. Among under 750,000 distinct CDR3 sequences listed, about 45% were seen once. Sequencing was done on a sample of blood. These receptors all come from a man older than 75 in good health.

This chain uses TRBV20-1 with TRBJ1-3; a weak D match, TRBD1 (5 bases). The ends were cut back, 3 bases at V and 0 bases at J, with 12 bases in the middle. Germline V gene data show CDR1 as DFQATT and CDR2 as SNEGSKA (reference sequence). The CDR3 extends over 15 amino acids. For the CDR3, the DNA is TGCAGTGCTAGGGGACTAATAAGCTCTGGAAACACCATATATTTT. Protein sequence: CSARGLISSGNTIYF.

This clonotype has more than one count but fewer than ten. CDR3 bases: TGTGCCAGCTCCCGGGGACAGGGTGCGACAGATACGCAGTATTTT. Its protein is CASSRGQGATDTQYF. This rearrangement joins TRBV18 to TRBJ2-3; TRBD1 matches 9 bases. The J segment lost 3 bases and the V segment lost 6 bases, leaving 7 bases of the junction unmatched. Germline V gene data show CDR1 as KGHSH and CDR2 as LQKENI. This CDR3 contains 15 residues.

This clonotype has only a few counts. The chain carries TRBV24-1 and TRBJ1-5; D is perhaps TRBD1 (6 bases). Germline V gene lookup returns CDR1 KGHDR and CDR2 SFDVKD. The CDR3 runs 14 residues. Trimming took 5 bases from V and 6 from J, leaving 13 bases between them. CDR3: CATSGAGVRQPQHF. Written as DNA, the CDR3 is TGTGCCACCAGTGGAGCAGGGGTCCGTCAGCCCCAGCATTTT.

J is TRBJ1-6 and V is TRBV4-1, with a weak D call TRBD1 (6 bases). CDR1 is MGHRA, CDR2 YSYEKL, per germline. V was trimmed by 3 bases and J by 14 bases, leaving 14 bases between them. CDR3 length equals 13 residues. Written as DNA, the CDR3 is TGCGCCAGCAGCCAGCCGACAGGCTTCGCCCTCCACTTT. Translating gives CASSQPTGFALHF.

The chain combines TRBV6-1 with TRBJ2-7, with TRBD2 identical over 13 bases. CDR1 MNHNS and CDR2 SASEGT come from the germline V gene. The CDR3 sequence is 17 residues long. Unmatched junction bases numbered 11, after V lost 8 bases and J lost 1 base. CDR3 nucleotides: TGTGCCAGCCATTCCGGACTGGGACTAGCGGGATCCTACGAGCAGTACTTC. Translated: CASHSGLGLAGSYEQYF.

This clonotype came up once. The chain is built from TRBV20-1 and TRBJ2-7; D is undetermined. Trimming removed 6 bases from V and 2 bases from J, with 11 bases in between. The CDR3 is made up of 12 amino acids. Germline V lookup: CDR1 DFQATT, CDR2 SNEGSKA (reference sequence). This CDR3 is CSAEGAPYEQYF. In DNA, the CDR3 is TGCAGTGCAGAAGGAGCACCCTACGAGCAGTACTTC.

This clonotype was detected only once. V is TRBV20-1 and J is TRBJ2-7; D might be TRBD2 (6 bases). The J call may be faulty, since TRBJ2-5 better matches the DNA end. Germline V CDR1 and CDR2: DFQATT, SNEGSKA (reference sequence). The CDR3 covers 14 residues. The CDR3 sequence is CSAYDSRGGETQYF. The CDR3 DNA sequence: TGCAGTGCTTACGACTCTCGAGGAGGGGAGACCCAGTACTTC.

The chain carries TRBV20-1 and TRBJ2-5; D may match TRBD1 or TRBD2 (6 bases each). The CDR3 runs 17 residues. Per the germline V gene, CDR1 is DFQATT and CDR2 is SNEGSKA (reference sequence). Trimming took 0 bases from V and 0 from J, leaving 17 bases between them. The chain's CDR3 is CSARDEGRGGHQETQYF. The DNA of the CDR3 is TGCAGTGCTAGAGATGAAGGCAGGGGAGGACACCAAGAGACCCAGTACTTC.

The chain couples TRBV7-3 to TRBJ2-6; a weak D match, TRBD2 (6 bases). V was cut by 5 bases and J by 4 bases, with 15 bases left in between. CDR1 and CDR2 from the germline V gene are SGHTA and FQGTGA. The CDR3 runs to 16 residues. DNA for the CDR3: TGTGCCAGCAGCCCCGGGGGTCTTGGAGGGGCCAACGTCCTGACTTTC. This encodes CASSPGGLGGANVLTF.

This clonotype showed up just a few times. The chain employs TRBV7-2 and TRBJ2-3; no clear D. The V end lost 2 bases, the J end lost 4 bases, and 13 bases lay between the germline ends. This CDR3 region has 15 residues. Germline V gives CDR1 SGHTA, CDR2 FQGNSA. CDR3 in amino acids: CASSLLTTRADTQYF. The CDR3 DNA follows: TGTGCCAGCAGCTTACTGACAACTCGTGCAGATACGCAGTATTTT. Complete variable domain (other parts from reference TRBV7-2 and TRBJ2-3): GAGVSQSPSNKVTEKGKDVELRCDPISGHTALYWYRQSLGQGLEFLIYFQGNSAPDKSGLPSDRFSAERTGGSVSTLTIQRTQQEDSAVYLCASSLLTTRADTQYFGPGTRLTVL.